The T cell receptor (beta chain) described here comes from a study of response to subunit inactivated influenza vaccine. The germline V gene encodes CDR1 SQVTM and CDR2 ANQGSEA. The CDR3 runs to 14 residues. V lost 4 bases to trimming and J lost 0 bases, with 12 bases between them. Whole-study findings and limits: It was the authors' suggestion that each seasonal influenza vaccination recruits few new T cells.

MiXCR, run by TCRdb on the RT-PCR reads, gives a single entry per CDR3 protein. The table shows over 800,000 distinct CDR3 sequences, with roughly 20% occurring only once. This clonotype was seen a few times. What it binds is unknown. The sequence came from a man aged 45 to 65 who received an inactivated influenza vaccine. The chain has TRBV29-1 and TRBJ1-1; D uncertain. This sample comprised PBMCs from blood, obtained more than 4 days after vaccination. The CDR3 is CSVVSGRMNTEAFF. The CDR3 nucleotides read TGCAGCGTTGTATCAGGCCGTATGAACACTGAAGCTTTCTTT.